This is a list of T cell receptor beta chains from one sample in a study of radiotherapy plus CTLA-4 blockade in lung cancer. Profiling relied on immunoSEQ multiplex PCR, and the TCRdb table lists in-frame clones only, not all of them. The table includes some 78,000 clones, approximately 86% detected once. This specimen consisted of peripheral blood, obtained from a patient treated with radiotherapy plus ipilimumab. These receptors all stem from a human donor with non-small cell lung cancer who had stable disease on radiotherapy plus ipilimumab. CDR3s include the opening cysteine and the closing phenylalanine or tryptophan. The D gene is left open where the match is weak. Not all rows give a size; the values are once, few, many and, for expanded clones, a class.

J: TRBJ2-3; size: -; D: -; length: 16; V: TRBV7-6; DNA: TGTGCCAGCAGCTTAACTGCGGGGGCTAGCACAGATACGCAGTATTTT; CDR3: CASSLTAGASTDTQYF
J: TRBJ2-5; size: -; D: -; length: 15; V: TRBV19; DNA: TGTGCCAGTAGTACTATTCCGGGGGCTCAAGAGACCCAGTACTTC; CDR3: CASSTIPGAQETQYF
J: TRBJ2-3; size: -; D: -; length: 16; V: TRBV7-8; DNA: TGTGCCAGCAGCTTAGTATCGGGGAGTACCACAGATACGCAGTATTTT; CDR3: CASSLVSGSTTDTQYF
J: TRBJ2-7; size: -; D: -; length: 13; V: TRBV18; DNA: TGTGCCAGCTCACCGGGACTTCGGGACGAGCAGTACTTC; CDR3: CASSPGLRDEQYF
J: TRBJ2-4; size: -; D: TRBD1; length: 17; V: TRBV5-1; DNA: TGCGCCAGCAGCTTGGCGGCAGGGGGCTGGGGCAAAAACATTCAGTACTTC; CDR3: CASSLAAGGWGKNIQYF
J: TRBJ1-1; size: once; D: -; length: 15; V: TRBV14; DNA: TGTGCCAGCAGCCGACACAGGGCGCCGGGCACTGAAGCTTTCTTT; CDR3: CASSRHRAPGTEAFF
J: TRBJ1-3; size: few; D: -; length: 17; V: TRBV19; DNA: TGTGCCAGTAGTATAATGAGACGACAAGCCTCTGGAAACACCATATATTTT; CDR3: CASSIMRRQASGNTIYF
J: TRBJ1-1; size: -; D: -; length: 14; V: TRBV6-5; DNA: TGTGCCAGCAGTTTCCGAGCCCCGAACACTGAAGCTTTCTTT; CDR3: CASSFRAPNTEAFF
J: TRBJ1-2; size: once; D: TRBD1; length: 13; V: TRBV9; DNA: TGTGCCAGCAGCGCCACAGGGGGGTATGGCTACACCTTC; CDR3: CASSATGGYGYTF
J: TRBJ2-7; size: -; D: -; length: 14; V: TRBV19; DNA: TGTGCCAGTAGTACGGGGAGAGGGGCATACGAGCAGTACTTC; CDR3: CASSTGRGAYEQYF
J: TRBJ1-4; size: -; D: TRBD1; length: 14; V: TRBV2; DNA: TGTGCCAGCAGGACCCGGGACAGGCCTGAAAAACTGTTTTTT; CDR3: CASRTRDRPEKLFF
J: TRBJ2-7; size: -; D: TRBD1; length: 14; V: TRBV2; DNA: TGTGCCAGCAGTACGCCCGGGACAGCCTACGAGCAGTACTTC; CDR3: CASSTPGTAYEQYF
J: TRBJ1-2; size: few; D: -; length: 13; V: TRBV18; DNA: TGTGCCAGCTCACCCGAGACAGTGGATGGCTACACCTTC; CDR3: CASSPETVDGYTF
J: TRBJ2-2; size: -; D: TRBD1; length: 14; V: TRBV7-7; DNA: TGTGCCAGCAGCCCTTACAGGGGCCCCGGGGAGCTGTTTTTT; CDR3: CASSPYRGPGELFF
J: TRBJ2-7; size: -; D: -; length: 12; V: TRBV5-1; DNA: TGCGCCAGCAGGCACGGGGGCGACGAGCAGTACTTC; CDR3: CASRHGGDEQYF
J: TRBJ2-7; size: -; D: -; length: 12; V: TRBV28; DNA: TGTGCCAGCAGAGCAGGGAAGTACGAGCAGTACTTC; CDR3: CASRAGKYEQYF
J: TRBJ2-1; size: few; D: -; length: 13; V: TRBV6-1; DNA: TGTGCCAGCAATGGGGGTCCCTACAATGAGCAGTTCTTC; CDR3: CASNGGPYNEQFF
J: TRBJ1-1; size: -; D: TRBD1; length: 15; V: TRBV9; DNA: TGTGCCAGCAGCCCAGGACAGGGGTGGGGCACTGAAGCTTTCTTT; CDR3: CASSPGQGWGTEAFF
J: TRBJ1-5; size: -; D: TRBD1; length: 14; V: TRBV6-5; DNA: TGTGCCAGCAGCTACGGACAGGGCAATCAGCCCCAGCATTTT; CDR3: CASSYGQGNQPQHF
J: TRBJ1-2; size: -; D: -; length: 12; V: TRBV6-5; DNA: TGTGCCAGCACCCAAGGGGGCTATGGCTACACCTTC; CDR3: CASTQGGYGYTF
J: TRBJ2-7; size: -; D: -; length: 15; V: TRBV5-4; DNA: TGTGCCAGCAGCTTGGAGTCAGCCAGCTCCTACGAGCAGTACTTC; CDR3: CASSLESASSYEQYF
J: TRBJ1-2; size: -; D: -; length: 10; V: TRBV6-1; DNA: TGTGCCAGCAGTGAATATGGCTACACCTTC; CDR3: CASSEYGYTF
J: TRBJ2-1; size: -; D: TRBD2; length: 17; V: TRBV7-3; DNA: TGTGCCAGCAGCTTAATGGTTGGCGGGGGAGCACACAATGAGCAGTTCTTC; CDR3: CASSLMVGGGAHNEQFF
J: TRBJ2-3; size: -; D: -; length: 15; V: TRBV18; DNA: TGTGCCAGCTCACAGAATTCAGGGGGCACAGATACGCAGTATTTT; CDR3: CASSQNSGGTDTQYF
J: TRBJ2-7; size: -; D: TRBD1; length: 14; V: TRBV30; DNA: TGTGCCTGGAGTGGAGGGGGCCCAAGCTACGAGCAGTACTTC; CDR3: CAWSGGGPSYEQYF
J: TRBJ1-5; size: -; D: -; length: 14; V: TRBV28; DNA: TGTGCCAGCAGTCGGGGGGGGCAGCAGCAGCCCCAGCATTTT; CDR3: CASSRGGQQQPQHF
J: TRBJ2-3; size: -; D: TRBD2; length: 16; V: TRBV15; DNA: TGTGCCACCAGCAGAGAGCGGGGGTTTGGAGCAGATACGCAGTATTTT; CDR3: CATSRERGFGADTQYF
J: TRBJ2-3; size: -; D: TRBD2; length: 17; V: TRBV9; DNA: TGTGCCAGCAGCGTAGACCCTAGCGGGAGAATTGCAGATACGCAGTATTTT; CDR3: CASSVDPSGRIADTQYF
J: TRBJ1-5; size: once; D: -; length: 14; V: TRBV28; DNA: TGTGCCAGTAGCACCGGGGCCAACAATCAGCCCCAGCATTTT; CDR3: CASSTGANNQPQHF
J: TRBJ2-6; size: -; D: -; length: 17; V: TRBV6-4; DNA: TGTGCCAGCAGCCTAAGACCACAGGAAACTGGGGCCAACGTCCTGACTTTC; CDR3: CASSLRPQETGANVLTF
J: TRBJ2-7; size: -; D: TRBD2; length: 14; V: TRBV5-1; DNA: TGCGCCAGCAGTCAAGCGGGGGTCTCCTACGAGCAGTACTTC; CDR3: CASSQAGVSYEQYF
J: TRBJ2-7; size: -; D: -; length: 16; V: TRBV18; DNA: TGTGCCAGCTCACCTCTCCCCGGGACGGCAAGTCACGAGCAGTACTTC; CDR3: CASSPLPGTASHEQYF
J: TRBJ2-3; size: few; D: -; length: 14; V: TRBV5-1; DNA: TGCGCCAGCAGCGTGGCACCGGGGGCAGATACGCAGTATTTT; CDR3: CASSVAPGADTQYF
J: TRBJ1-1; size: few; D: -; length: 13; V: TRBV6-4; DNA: TGTGCCAGCAGTCGGGAGTGGGACACTGAAGCTTTCTTT; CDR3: CASSREWDTEAFF
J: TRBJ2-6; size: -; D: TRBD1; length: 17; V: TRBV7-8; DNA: TGTGCCAGCAGCTTAGGGACAGGCGTATCTGGGGCCAACGTCCTGACTTTC; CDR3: CASSLGTGVSGANVLTF
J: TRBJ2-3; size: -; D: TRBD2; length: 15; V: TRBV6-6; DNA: TGTGCCAGCAGTCAACCGGGACTAAACACAGATACGCAGTATTTT; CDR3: CASSQPGLNTDTQYF
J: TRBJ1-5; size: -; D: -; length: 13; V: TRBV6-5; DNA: TGTGCCAGCAGTTACGACGGCAATCAGCCCCAGCATTTT; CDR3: CASSYDGNQPQHF
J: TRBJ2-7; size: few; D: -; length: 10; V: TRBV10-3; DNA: TGTGCCATCGGGGAACCCGAGCAGTACTTC; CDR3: CAIGEPEQYF
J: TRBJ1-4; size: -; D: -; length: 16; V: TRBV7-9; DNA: TGTGCCAGCAGCTTATTAGGGACCGCAACTAATGAAAAACTGTTTTTT; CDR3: CASSLLGTATNEKLFF
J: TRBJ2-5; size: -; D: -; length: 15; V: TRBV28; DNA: TGTGCCAGCAGTTTAAGTCTCGGGGGGCAGGGGACCCAGTACTTC; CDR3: CASSLSLGGQGTQYF
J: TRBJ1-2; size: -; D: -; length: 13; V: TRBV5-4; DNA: TGTGCCAGCAGCTTGGATGGAGTGGGAGGCTACACCTTC; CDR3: CASSLDGVGGYTF
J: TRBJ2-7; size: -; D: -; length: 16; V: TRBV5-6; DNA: TGTGCCAGCAGCTTGGTTTCCAGGGGAGGTATCCACGAGCAGTACTTC; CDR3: CASSLVSRGGIHEQYF
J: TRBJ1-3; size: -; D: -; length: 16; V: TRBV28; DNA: TGTGCCAGCACCATCGGGGGGGCTCCCTCTGGAAACACCATATATTTT; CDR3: CASTIGGAPSGNTIYF
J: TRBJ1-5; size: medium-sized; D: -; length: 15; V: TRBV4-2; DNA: TGTGCCAGCAGCCAAGACGAGGCAGTCAACGGGCCCCAGCATTTT; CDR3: CASSQDEAVNGPQHF
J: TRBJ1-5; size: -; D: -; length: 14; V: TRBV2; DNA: TGTGCCAGCACCCTAAGGGGGACCAATCAGCCCCAGCATTTT; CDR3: CASTLRGTNQPQHF
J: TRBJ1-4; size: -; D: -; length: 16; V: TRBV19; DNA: TGTGCCAGTAGTAGGGGACCGCCTGGCACTAATGAAAAACTGTTTTTT; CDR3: CASSRGPPGTNEKLFF
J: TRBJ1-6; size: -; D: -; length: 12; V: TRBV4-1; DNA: TGCGCCAGCAGCCTGTTCGTAGGGGCCCTCCACTTT; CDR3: CASSLFVGALHF
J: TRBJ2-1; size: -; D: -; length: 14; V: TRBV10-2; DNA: TGCGCCAGCTTTGGGGGGTCCAGGTACAATGAGCAGTTCTTC; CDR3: CASFGGSRYNEQFF
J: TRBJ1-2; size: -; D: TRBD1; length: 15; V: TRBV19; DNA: TGTGCCAGTAGTATCGGACAGGGGGCTAACTATGGCTACACCTTC; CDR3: CASSIGQGANYGYTF
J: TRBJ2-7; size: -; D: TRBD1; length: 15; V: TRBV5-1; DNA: TGCGCCAGCAGCGGGTCCGGGACAGGGGTTAACGAGCAGTACTTC; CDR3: CASSGSGTGVNEQYF